One and the same sample provided the 29 T cell receptor beta chains below, sequenced in a study of T cells in Graves' hyperthyroidism and ophthalmopathy. TCR beta CDR3 regions were amplified from RNA transcripts. HTBI primers were used for first-round RT-PCR of the TCR CDR3. TCRdb fed the multiplex PCR reads into MiXCR, producing one record per CDR3 protein. Of more than 350,000 distinct CDR3 sequences listed, roughly 15% were seen once; the top ten hold roughly a fifth. The sequenced sample consisted of blood. These receptors all come from a woman between 55 and 75 years old with Graves' ophthalmopathy.

This clonotype appeared many times. CDR3 sequence (DNA): TGCAGTGCTAGGTCCGGGACTAGCGGGACCCCGGGTGTGGCAGATACGCAGTATTTT. Translation: CSARSGTSGTPGVADTQYF. The chain carries TRBV20-1 and TRBJ2-3; TRBD2 matches at 13 bases. The CDR3 loop spans 19 amino acids. The germline gives CDR1 DFQATT, CDR2 SNEGSKA (reference sequence). Losses at the gene ends were 3 bases for V and 4 bases for J; bases not matched to a gene: 16.

This clonotype was found many times. The V call is TRBV5-1, the J call TRBJ1-1; maybe TRBD1 (6 bases). This CDR3 is built from 14 residues. Germline values: CDR1 SGHRS, CDR2 YFSETQ. Between the trimmed V and J ends, which lost 0 bases and 10 bases, there was a span of 16 bases. The CDR3 reads CASSLDSGALSAFF. The CDR3 DNA reads TGCGCCAGCAGCTTGGATTCGGGGGCGCTTTCAGCTTTCTTT.

This clonotype was recorded at least ten times. V usage is TRBV6-5 and J usage is TRBJ2-4; possibly TRBD2 for D (7 bases). The germline CDR1 and CDR2 sequences are MNHEY and SVGAGI. V lost 0 bases and J lost 7, with 13 bases in between. The CDR3 consists of 15 residues. The DNA of the CDR3 is TGTGCCAGCAGTTACTCGGGGGGGGGCTTCAACATTCAGTACTTC. Its protein product is CASSYSGGGFNIQYF.

In this sample, this clonotype turned up many times. The V and J genes are TRBV11-2 and TRBJ2-3; D ambiguous. Per germline, CDR1 SGHAT and CDR2 FQNNGV. Trimming took off 0 bases at V and 0 bases at J, with 10 bases between the two ends. This CDR3 region has 16 residues. The CDR3 sequence is CASSLEQLGSTDTQYF. The CDR3 bases are TGTGCCAGCAGCTTAGAGCAGCTTGGAAGCACAGATACGCAGTATTTT.

The rearrangement links TRBV24-1 to TRBJ2-5, with TRBD2 matching 9 bases. Germline trimming cut 4 bases from V and 1 base from J; bases unmatched to any gene: 3. Germline CDR1 and CDR2: KGHDR and SFDVKD. This CDR3 has 15 residues. DNA for the CDR3: TGTGCCACCAGTGACAAGGGACTAGCCCAAGAGACCCAGTACTTC. Translating gives CATSDKGLAQETQYF.

There are many counts of this clonotype. The chain has TRBV6-1 and TRBJ2-5; the match to TRBD2 covers 9 bases. With V trimmed by 3 bases and J by 3 bases, 8 bases remained unmatched. Germline CDR1 reads MNHNS; CDR2 reads SASEGT. The CDR3 contains 16 residues. The CDR3 DNA reads as TGTGCCAGCAGTGACTATCTTTCTAGCGGGGAAGAGACCCAGTACTTC. Its translation: CASSDYLSSGEETQYF.

In its sample, this clonotype was seen many times. The chain has TRBV12-3 or TRBV12-4 and TRBJ2-2; D may be TRBD2 (5 bases). V was shortened by 10 bases and J by 3 bases, with 15 bases between the two germline ends. The CDR3 sequence is 14 residues long. CDR3 residues: CATDVERHTGELFF. The CDR3 DNA reads TGTGCCACCGATGTGGAGCGGCACACCGGGGAGCTGTTTTTT.

This clonotype is a singleton in its sample. The V call is TRBV20-1, the J call TRBJ2-5; TRBD2 agrees at 8 bases. The V segment lost 0 bases and the J segment 4 bases; nucleotides outside the gene matches: 16. This CDR3 contains 18 residues. Germline V gives CDR1 DFQATT, CDR2 SNEGSKA (reference sequence). The CDR3 DNA reads as TGCAGTGCTAGAGAGTACCTAGCGGGCAAGTCGGGGAGAGAGACCCAGTACTTC. The encoded protein is CSAREYLAGKSGRETQYF.

This clonotype was detected ten times or more. The chain carries TRBV7-9 and TRBJ1-5; TRBD1 aligns across 9 bases. The V and J ends lost 1 base and 7 bases, in that order; junction bases with no gene match: 5. Germline loops: CDR1 SEHNR, CDR2 FQNEAQ (reference sequence). This CDR3 is 15 amino acids long. CDR3 loop: CASSLGGTGYQPQHF. CDR3 coding DNA: TGTGCCAGCAGCTTAGGAGGGACAGGGTACCAGCCCCAGCATTTT.

This chain links TRBV5-1 with TRBJ2-7; possibly TRBD1 or TRBD2 for D (5 bases each). The CDR3 sequence is 14 residues long. Trimming stripped 5 bases from V and 3 bases from J, with 15 bases between. Germline assignment: CDR1 SGHRS and CDR2 YFSETQ. CDR3 bases: TGCGCCAGCAGTTCTGTAGAGGGGTTCTACGAGCAGTACTTC. It translates to CASSSVEGFYEQYF.

This clonotype was seen a handful of times. The chain uses TRBV12-3 or TRBV12-4 and TRBJ2-3; D not resolved. V was trimmed by 7 bases and J by 0 bases, leaving 17 bases between them. This CDR3 region has 16 residues. The chain's CDR3 is CASTTVGFSSTDTQYF. The CDR3 region has the DNA TGTGCCAGCACCACGGTCGGATTCTCTAGCACAGATACGCAGTATTTT.

This rearrangement joins TRBV28 to TRBJ1-6; TRBD1 matches at 7 bases. Losses at the gene ends were 6 bases for V and 14 bases for J; bases not matched to a gene: 13. Germline V gene sequence: CDR1 MDHEN, CDR2 SYDVKM. CDR3 size: 14 residues. For the CDR3, the DNA is TGTGCCAGCAGCACGCAGGGGGGCTCCTCCACCCTCCACTTT. This encodes CASSTQGGSSTLHF.

This clonotype was found a few times. J is TRBJ2-5 and V is TRBV15; D gene uncertain. This CDR3 has 13 amino acids. V gave up 3 bases and J gave up 1 base, with 6 bases separating them. The V gene's germline CDR1 is LNHNV and CDR2 YYDKDF (reference sequence). CDR3 sequence: CATSRTLQETQYF. The CDR3 nucleotides read TGTGCCACCAGCAGGACACTCCAAGAGACCCAGTACTTC.

This chain joins TRBV18 and TRBJ2-1; D is possibly TRBD1 (6 bases). In germline, CDR1 is KGHSH, CDR2 LQKENI. This CDR3 region has 16 residues. V was trimmed by 8 bases and J by 9 bases, leaving 26 bases between them. This CDR3 is CASATGTTTSLREQFF. DNA for the CDR3: TGTGCCAGCGCAACCGGGACAACCACCTCACTCCGTGAGCAGTTCTTC.

This clonotype has at least ten counts. The germline gene is not matched at one end of the junction; a read error may be the cause. DNA of the CDR3: TGCAGTGCGAGAGACGGTAGCGGGAGGGTGAGGACCTACGAGCAGTACTTC. It specifies CSARDGSGRVRTYEQYF. The chain uses TRBV20-1 and TRBJ2-7; 11 bases agree with TRBD2. The CDR3 runs to 17 residues. CDR1 is DFQATT and CDR2 is SNEGSKA in the germline V gene (reference sequence).

The chain couples TRBV25-1 to TRBJ2-5; 12 bases match TRBD2. CDR1 is MGHDK, CDR2 SYGVNS, per germline. The J segment lost 5 bases and the V segment lost 3 bases, leaving 4 bases of the junction unmatched. This CDR3 is built from 15 residues. CDR3 bases: TGTGCCAGCAGTGACCCGACTAGCGGGGGCGAGACCCAGTACTTC. It yields the protein CASSDPTSGGETQYF. The variable domain in full, with the rest retrieved from reference TRBV25-1 and TRBJ2-5, is EADIYQTPRYLVIGTGKKITLECSQTMGHDKMYWYQQDPGMELHLIHYSYGVNSTEKGDLSSESTVSRIRTEHFPLTLESARPSHTSQYLCASSDPTSGGETQYFGPGTRLLVL.

Note on this clonotype: Just one base apart from a much larger clone, this may be a read error. The rearrangement links TRBV12-3 or TRBV12-4 to TRBJ2-7; D uncertain. The CDR3 is 13 amino acids. CDR3: CAGSFQNSYEQYF. In nucleotides, the CDR3 is TGTGCCGGCAGTTTCCAGAACTCCTACGAGCAGTACTTC.

A few counts support this clonotype. The rearrangement links TRBV25-1 to TRBJ1-2, with TRBD1 identical over 8 bases. The trim removed 3 bases at V and 4 bases at J, leaving 4 bases unmatched. This CDR3 contains 14 residues. Germline-derived CDR1 and CDR2 are MGHDK and SYGVNS. The CDR3 nucleotides read TGTGCCAGCAGTGAGGACAGGGCTATCTATGGCTACACCTTC. This translates into CASSEDRAIYGYTF.

Points on this clonotype: A read error may explain this, as a much larger clone is one base away. V is TRBV27 and J is TRBJ2-7, with a tentative D call TRBD1 (6 bases). The CDR3 sequence is 13 residues long. Germline loops: CDR1 MNHEY, CDR2 SMNVEV (reference sequence). Trimming took off 4 bases at V and 7 bases at J, with 14 bases between the two ends. CDR3 nucleotide sequence: TGTGCCAGCAGTTGGGGCAGGGGCAGAGAGCAGTACTTC. This gives the protein CASSWGRGREQYF.

The table lists this clonotype with many counts. This chain joins TRBV2 and TRBJ1-6, with a tentative D call TRBD1 (5 bases). Germline V gene lookup returns CDR1 SNHLY and CDR2 FYNNEI. The germline V and J ends were trimmed by 4 bases and 10 bases, with 17 bases remaining between them. The CDR3 is made up of 15 amino acids. This CDR3 reads CASSAGPTGGSPLHF. In DNA, the CDR3 is TGTGCCAGCAGTGCGGGACCCACCGGCGGGTCACCCCTCCACTTT.

This chain links TRBV19 with TRBJ2-3; maybe TRBD2 (5 bases). V lost 8 bases and J lost 0, with 15 bases in between. The germline CDR1 and CDR2 sequences are LNHDA and SQIVND (reference sequence). This CDR3 contains 15 residues. The CDR3 region is CASWSGKASTDTQYF. The CDR3 coding sequence is TGTGCCAGTTGGTCGGGGAAGGCCAGCACAGATACGCAGTATTTT.

This clonotype has ten or more counts. The chain recombines TRBV7-8 with TRBJ2-1, with D perhaps TRBD2 (6 bases). The CDR3 spans 15 residues. Looked up from germline, CDR1 is SGHVS and CDR2 is FQNEAQ. V was shortened by 3 bases and J by 5 bases, with 14 bases between the two germline ends. The CDR3 here is CASSFLPWGDNEQFF. The DNA for the CDR3 is TGTGCCAGCAGCTTCCTGCCGTGGGGGGACAATGAGCAGTTCTTC.

This clonotype showed up just a few times. This chain uses TRBV12-3 or TRBV12-4 with TRBJ1-5; perhaps TRBD1 as D (6 bases). Trimming removed 7 bases at V and 5 bases at J, with 12 bases between. The length of the CDR3 is 13 residues. The CDR3 nucleotides are TGTGCCAGCAAAGAACAGGGTCATCAGCCCCAGCATTTT. Amino acids: CASKEQGHQPQHF.

This chain uses TRBV20-1 with TRBJ2-5, with 8 positions matching TRBD2. The CDR3 is made up of 16 amino acids. The junction had 13 bases not matched to a gene; V was cut back by 5 bases and J by 2 bases. Germline-derived CDR1 and CDR2 are DFQATT and SNEGSKA (reference sequence). The CDR3 sequence: CSARRGLAEKQETQYF. The DNA of the CDR3 is TGCAGTGCTCGCCGTGGACTAGCAGAGAAACAAGAGACCCAGTACTTC.

This clonotype was observed a few times. This chain uses TRBV14 with TRBJ2-1; 7 nucleotides agree with TRBD2. Germline V lookup: CDR1 SGHDN, CDR2 FVKESK. CDR3 length: 14 amino acids. After removal of 5 bases from V and 15 bases from J, the junction contained 16 bases not matched to a gene. The CDR3 sequence is CASSSGGFATGRFF. In DNA, the CDR3 is TGTGCCAGCAGCTCCGGGGGGTTCGCCACGGGGAGGTTCTTC.

Details on this clonotype: A much larger clonotype is one base distant, so this may be a read error. This chain links TRBV6-2 or TRBV6-3 with TRBJ2-5; 10 positions match TRBD1. Looked up from germline, CDR1 is MNHEY and CDR2 is SVGEGT. The CDR3 extends over 15 amino acids. Unmatched junction bases numbered 11, after V lost 5 bases and J lost 8 bases. CDR3 bases: TGTGCCAGCAGTCCCCTTTGGGACAGGGGAGGAACCCAGTACTTC. This sequence encodes CASSPLWDRGGTQYF.

This clonotype was detected a few times. The gene calls are TRBV7-2 and TRBJ1-2; the D gene is possibly TRBD1 (6 bases). The V gene's germline CDR1 is SGHTA and CDR2 FQGNSA. The CDR3 totals 14 residues. Trimming cost V 2 bases and J 7 bases, with 14 bases left between them. In nucleotides, the CDR3 is TGTGCCAGCAGCTTACTGGGGGGCGAGAGTGGCTACACCTTC. Residues: CASSLLGGESGYTF.

This clonotype appeared many times. This rearrangement joins TRBV7-2 to TRBJ2-1; 9 bases agree with TRBD1. The CDR3 is 16 amino acids. Trimming at V came to 4 bases and at J to 7 bases, leaving 11 bases not matched to a gene. Germline lookup yields CDR1 SGHTA and CDR2 FQGNSA. In DNA, the CDR3 is TGTGCCAGCAGCTCAGCACGGGACAGGGCCTTTAATGAGCAGTTCTTC. It translates to CASSSARDRAFNEQFF.

This clonotype was counted at least ten times. This chain links TRBV10-3 with TRBJ2-5, with D tentatively TRBD2 (6 bases). The CDR3 loop spans 14 amino acids. Germline CDR1 reads ENHRY; CDR2 reads SYGVKD. V was cut by 3 bases and J by 5 bases, with 13 bases left in between. The CDR3 here is CAISDSRLEETQYF. DNA of the CDR3: TGTGCCATCAGTGATTCACGACTAGAGGAGACCCAGTACTTC.